This record covers a single TCR beta chain. Its antigen is unidentified. The data are from a study of cytomegalovirus exposure and HLA in healthy donors. PCR amplification relied on 60 Vbeta primers (plus 13 Jbeta primers). The table came from immunoSEQ multiplex PCR; TCRdb's copy has only in-frame clones and leaves some out. The repertoire holds some 220,000 clones, with 70% to 85% as singletons. Study observations and caveats: TCR beta V segments were, for the most part, productive about 87% or about 30% of the time in an earlier analysis. It was assumed in the presence/absence analyses that sequencing depth was roughly uniform across donors.

This CDR3 is built from 15 residues. Germline values: CDR1 SGHNT, CDR2 YYREEE (reference sequence). With 0 bases removed from V and 2 bases from J, the gap between germline ends came to 12 bases. The sequenced material came from PBMCs. This receptor was identified in a woman between 40 and 55 years old in good health and CMV-seronegative. The V and J genes are TRBV5-4 and TRBJ2-7; D might be TRBD2 (7 bases). CDR3 sequence: CASSLAGGRAYEQYF. The CDR3 coding sequence is TGTGCCAGCAGCTTGGCCGGGGGGCGAGCCTACGAGCAGTACTTC.